The 5 T cell receptor beta chains below all came from one sample that was sequenced in a study of response to subunit inactivated influenza vaccine. One entry per CDR3 protein, called by TCRdb with MiXCR from the RT-PCR reads. The sample records 550,000 to 800,000 distinct CDR3 sequences, roughly 14% being singletons. This specimen consisted of PBMCs from blood, obtained 14 to 15 days before vaccination. The source is a man aged 45-65 years who received an inactivated influenza vaccine.

The chain has TRBV15 and TRBJ2-5; tentatively, D is TRBD1 (5 bases). Trimming shortened V by 3 bases and J by 4 bases, and 15 bases separated the two germline ends. This CDR3 contains 15 residues. Looked up from germline, CDR1 is LNHNV and CDR2 is YYDKDF (reference sequence). The CDR3 spells CATSRIGVSVETQYF. The CDR3 DNA sequence: TGTGCCACCAGCAGGATAGGGGTTTCGGTAGAGACCCAGTACTTC.

This clonotype came up a few times. This rearrangement joins TRBV3-1 to TRBJ1-2; D may be TRBD1 (5 bases). CDR1 and CDR2 from the germline V gene are LGHDT and YNNKEL (reference sequence). With 0 bases removed from V and 4 bases from J, the gap between germline ends came to 15 bases. This CDR3 spans 16 amino acids. The CDR3 DNA is TGTGCCAGCAGCCAAGATTTAATTTCAGGGAGCTATGGCTACACCTTC. Protein sequence: CASSQDLISGSYGYTF.

This clonotype has only a few counts. The chain combines TRBV24-1 with TRBJ1-2, with 9 positions matching TRBD1. The CDR3 runs to 13 residues. V shed 9 bases and J 3 bases; nucleotides not matched to a gene: 4. The germline V gene encodes CDR1 KGHDR and CDR2 SFDVKD. The DNA of the CDR3 is TGTGCCACCGCGGACAGGGGCGACTATGGCTACACCTTC. The encoded protein is CATADRGDYGYTF.

The table lists this clonotype with many counts. The V gene is TRBV7-2, the J gene TRBJ1-1, with D uncertain. Trimming took 5 bases from V and 6 from J, leaving 10 bases between them. The CDR3 is 12 residues long. Germline CDR1 is SGHTA and CDR2 is FQGNSA. As DNA, the CDR3 is TGTGCCAGCAGCCAAGTTTTCCCTGAAGCTTTCTTT. Its protein is CASSQVFPEAFF.

The chain joins TRBV7-2 to TRBJ2-1; 12 positions agree with TRBD2. Germline CDR1 and CDR2: SGHTA and FQGNSA. V gave up 3 bases and J gave up 8 bases; unmatched junction bases: 5. The CDR3 is made up of 15 amino acids. CDR3 DNA: TGTGCCAGCAGCTTGACTAGCGGGAGTTTCCATGAGCAGTTCTTC. Its protein product is CASSLTSGSFHEQFF.